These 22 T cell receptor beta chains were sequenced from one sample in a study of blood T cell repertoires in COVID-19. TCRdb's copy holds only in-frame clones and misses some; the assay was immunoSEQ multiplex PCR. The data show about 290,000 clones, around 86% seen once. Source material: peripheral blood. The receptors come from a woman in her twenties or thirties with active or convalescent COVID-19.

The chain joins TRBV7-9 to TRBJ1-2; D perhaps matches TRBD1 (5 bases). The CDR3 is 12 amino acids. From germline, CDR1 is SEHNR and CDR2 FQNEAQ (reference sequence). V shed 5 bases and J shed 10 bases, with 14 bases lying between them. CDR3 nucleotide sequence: TGTGCCAGCAGCCCTGGGGGAGGGACCTACACCTTC. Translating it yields CASSPGGGTYTF. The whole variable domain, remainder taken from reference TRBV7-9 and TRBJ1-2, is DTGVSQNPRHKITKRGQNVTFRCDPISEHNRLYWYRQTLGQGPEFLTYFQNEAQLEKSRLLSDRFSAERPKGSFSTLEIQRTEQGDSAMYLCASSPGGGTYTFGSGTRLTVV.

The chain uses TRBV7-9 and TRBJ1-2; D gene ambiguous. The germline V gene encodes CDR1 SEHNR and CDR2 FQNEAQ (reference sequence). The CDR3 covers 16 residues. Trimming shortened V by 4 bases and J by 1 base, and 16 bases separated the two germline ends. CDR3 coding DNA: TGTGCCAGCAGCTCCGGAGGAGACTCCCGTAACTATGGCTACACCTTC. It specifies CASSSGGDSRNYGYTF.

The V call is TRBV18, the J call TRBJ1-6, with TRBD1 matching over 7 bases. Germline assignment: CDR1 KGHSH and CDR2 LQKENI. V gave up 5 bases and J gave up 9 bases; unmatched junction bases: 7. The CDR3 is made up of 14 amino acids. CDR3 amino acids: CASSFDREASPLHF. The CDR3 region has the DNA TGTGCCAGCTCATTCGACAGGGAGGCTTCACCCCTCCACTTT.

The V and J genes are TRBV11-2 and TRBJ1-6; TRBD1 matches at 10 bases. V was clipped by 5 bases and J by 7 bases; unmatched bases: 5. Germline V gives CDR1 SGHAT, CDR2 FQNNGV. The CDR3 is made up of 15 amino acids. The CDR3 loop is CASSPTGQGNSPLHF. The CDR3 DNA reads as TGTGCCAGCAGCCCGACGGGACAGGGGAATTCACCCCTCCACTTT.

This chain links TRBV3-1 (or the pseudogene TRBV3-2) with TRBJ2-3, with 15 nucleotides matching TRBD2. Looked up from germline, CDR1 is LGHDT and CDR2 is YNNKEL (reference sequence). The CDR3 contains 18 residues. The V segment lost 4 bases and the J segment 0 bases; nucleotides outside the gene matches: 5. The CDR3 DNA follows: TGTGCCAGCAGCCTCGGGACTAGCGGGGGGTATAGCACAGATACGCAGTATTTT. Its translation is CASSLGTSGGYSTDTQYF.

The CDR3 spells CASSESIALYGYTF. The DNA for the CDR3 is TGCGCCAGCAGTGAGTCGATAGCCCTTTATGGCTACACCTTC. The J gene is TRBJ1-2, the V gene TRBV10-1; D ambiguous. This CDR3 is 14 amino acids long. Between the trimmed V and J ends, which lost 0 bases and 5 bases, there was a span of 10 bases. From germline, CDR1 is WNHNN and CDR2 SYGVQD (reference sequence).

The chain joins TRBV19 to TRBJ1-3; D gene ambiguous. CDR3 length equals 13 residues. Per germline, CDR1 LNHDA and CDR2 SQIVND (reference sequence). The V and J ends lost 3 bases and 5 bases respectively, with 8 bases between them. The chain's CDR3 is CASSMSRRNTIYF. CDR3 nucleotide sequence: TGTGCCAGTAGTATGTCGCGGAGAAACACCATATATTTT.

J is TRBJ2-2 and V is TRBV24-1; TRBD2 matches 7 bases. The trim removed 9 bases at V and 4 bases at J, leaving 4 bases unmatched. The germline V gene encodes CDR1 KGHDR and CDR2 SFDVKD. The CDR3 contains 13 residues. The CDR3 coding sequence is TGTGCCACCCAACTAGCGAGCACCGGGGAGCTGTTTTTT. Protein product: CATQLASTGELFF.

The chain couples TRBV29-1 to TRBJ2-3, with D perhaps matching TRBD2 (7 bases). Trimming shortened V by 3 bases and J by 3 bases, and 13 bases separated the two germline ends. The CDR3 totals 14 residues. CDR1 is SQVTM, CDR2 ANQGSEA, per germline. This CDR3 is CSVELAGATDTQYF. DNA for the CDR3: TGCAGCGTTGAGCTGGCGGGGGCGACAGATACGCAGTATTTT.

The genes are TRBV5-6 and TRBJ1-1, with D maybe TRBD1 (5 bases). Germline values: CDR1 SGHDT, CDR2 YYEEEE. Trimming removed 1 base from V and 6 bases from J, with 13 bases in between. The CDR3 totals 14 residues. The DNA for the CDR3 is TGTGCCAGCAGCTTGAATCCCGGGGGTCCTGAAGCTTTCTTT. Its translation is CASSLNPGGPEAFF. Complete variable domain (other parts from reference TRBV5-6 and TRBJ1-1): DAGVTQSPTHLIKTRGQQVTLRCSPKSGHDTVSWYQQALGQGPQFIFQYYEEEERQRGNFPDRFSGHQFPNYSSELNVNALLLGDSALYLCASSLNPGGPEAFFGQGTRLTVV.

CDR3 nucleotides: TGTGCCAGCACTTCGGGGGACACCATATATTTT. Translation: CASTSGDTIYF. The genes are TRBV28 and TRBJ1-3; possibly TRBD1 for D (5 bases). V lost 7 bases and J 8 bases, leaving 9 bases between the germline ends. The CDR3 consists of 11 residues. Per the germline V gene, CDR1 is MDHEN and CDR2 is SYDVKM.

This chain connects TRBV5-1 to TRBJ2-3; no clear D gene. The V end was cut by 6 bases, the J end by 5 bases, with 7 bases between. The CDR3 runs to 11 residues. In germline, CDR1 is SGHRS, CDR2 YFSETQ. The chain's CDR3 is CASTRGDTQYF. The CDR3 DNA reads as TGCGCCAGCACCCGAGGAGATACGCAGTATTTT.

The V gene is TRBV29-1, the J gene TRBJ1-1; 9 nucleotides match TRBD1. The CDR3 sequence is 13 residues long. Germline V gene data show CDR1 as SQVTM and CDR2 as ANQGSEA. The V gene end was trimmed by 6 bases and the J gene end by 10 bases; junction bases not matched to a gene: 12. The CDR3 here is CSVGDRVGGVAFF. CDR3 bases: TGCAGCGTCGGGGACAGGGTCGGAGGAGTAGCTTTCTTT.

Here the CDR3 reads CASSSPGGVNEQFF. The CDR3 DNA sequence: TGTGCCAGCAGTTCCCCTGGGGGCGTCAATGAGCAGTTCTTC. The V and J genes are TRBV28 and TRBJ2-1; D might be TRBD1 (6 bases). The CDR3 has 14 residues. Trimming cost V 4 bases and J 6 bases, with 13 bases left between them. CDR1 is MDHEN and CDR2 is SYDVKM in the germline V gene.

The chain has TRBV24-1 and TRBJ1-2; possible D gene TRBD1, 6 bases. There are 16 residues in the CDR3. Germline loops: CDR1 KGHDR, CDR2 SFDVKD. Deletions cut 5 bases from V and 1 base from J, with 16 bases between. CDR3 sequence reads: CATSAHGDTNNYGYTF. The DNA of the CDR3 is TGTGCCACCAGTGCCCACGGGGACACAAATAACTATGGCTACACCTTC.

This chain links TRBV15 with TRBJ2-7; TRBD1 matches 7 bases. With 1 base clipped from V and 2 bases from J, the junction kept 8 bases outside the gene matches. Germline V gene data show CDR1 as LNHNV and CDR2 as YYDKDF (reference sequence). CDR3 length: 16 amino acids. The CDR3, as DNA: TGTGCCACCAGCAGAGCCCCGACAGGGAGAGCCTACGAGCAGTACTTC. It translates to CATSRAPTGRAYEQYF. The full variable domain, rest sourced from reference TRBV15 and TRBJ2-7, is DAMVIQNPRYQVTQFGKPVTLSCSQTLNHNVMYWYQQKSSQAPKLLFHYYDKDFNNEADTPDNFQSRRPNTSFCFLDIRSPGLGDTAMYLCATSRAPTGRAYEQYFGPGTRLTVT.

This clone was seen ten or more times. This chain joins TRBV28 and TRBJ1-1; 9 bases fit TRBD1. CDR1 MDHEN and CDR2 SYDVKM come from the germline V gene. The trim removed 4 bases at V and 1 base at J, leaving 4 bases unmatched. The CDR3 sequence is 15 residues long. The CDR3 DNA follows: TGTGCCAGCAGTTCGCCGACAGGGGGGAACACTGAAGCTTTCTTT. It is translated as CASSSPTGGNTEAFF.

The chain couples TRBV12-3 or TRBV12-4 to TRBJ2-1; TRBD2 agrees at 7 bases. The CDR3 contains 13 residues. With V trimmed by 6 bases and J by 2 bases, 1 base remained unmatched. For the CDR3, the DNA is TGTGCCAGCAGAGCGGGGACCTACAATGAGCAGTTCTTC. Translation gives CASRAGTYNEQFF.

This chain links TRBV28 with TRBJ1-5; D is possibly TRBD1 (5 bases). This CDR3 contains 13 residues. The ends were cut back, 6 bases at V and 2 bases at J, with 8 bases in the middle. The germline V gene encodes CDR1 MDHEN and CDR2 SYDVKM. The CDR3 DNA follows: TGTGCCAGCAGCAGGGTCGGCAATCAGCCCCAGCATTTT. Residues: CASSRVGNQPQHF.

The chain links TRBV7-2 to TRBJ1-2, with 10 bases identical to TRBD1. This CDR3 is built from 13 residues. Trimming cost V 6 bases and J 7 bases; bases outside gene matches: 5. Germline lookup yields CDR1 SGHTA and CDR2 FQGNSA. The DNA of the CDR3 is TGTGCCAGCAGAGCCGGGACAGGGGTTGGCTACACCTTC. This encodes CASRAGTGVGYTF.

The CDR3 protein is CASSRDTGELFF. The CDR3 DNA sequence: TGTGCCAGCAGCCGGGACACCGGGGAGCTGTTTTTT. The chain has TRBV7-2 and TRBJ2-2, with no clear D. V was clipped by 5 bases and J by 3 bases, with 4 bases between them. Germline loops: CDR1 SGHTA, CDR2 FQGNSA. The CDR3 totals 12 residues.

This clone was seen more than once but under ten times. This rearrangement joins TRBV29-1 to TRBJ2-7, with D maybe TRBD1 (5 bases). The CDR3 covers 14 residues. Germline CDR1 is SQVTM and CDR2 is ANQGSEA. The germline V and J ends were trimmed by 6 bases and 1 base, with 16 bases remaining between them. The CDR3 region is CSVVKTDESYEQYF. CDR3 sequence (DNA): TGCAGCGTCGTAAAGACAGACGAGTCCTACGAGCAGTACTTC.